This TCR beta chain was captured in a study of T-cell memory formation after mild COVID-19. Overall study context: TCR clusters were mostly donor specific.

Study findings and constraints: Clones contracting across day 15 to 85 had a balanced CD4/CD8 profile; later expanding clones leaned CD4+. Cross-reactive memory appears to have joined, as suggested by some responding clones showing up in pre-infection memory.

5'RACE primed from the constant segment yielded TCR alpha and TCR beta cDNA libraries bearing sample barcodes and UMIs. TCRdb analysed the 5' RACE reads with MiXCR anew, one entry per CDR3 protein. This table holds 280,000 or so distinct CDR3 sequences, 8.2% found once. Of note for this clonotype: The target antigen is unknown.

CDR1 and CDR2 (germline): SGHRS, YFSETQ. The CDR3 consists of 12 residues. V lost 4 bases, J lost 10 bases, and 11 bases lay in between. The sequencing input was PBMCs or a T cell subset sorted from them (not recorded which). The chain combines TRBV5-1 with TRBJ1-4; D is perhaps TRBD1 (5 bases). This receptor was taken from a man between 18 and 29 years old who had mild COVID-19 (a few samples of this study predate the infection). Cell type and time point are not known. CDR3 residues: CASSLDQGKLFF. Here the CDR3 DNA reads TGCGCCAGCAGCCTAGATCAGGGAAAACTGTTTTTT.